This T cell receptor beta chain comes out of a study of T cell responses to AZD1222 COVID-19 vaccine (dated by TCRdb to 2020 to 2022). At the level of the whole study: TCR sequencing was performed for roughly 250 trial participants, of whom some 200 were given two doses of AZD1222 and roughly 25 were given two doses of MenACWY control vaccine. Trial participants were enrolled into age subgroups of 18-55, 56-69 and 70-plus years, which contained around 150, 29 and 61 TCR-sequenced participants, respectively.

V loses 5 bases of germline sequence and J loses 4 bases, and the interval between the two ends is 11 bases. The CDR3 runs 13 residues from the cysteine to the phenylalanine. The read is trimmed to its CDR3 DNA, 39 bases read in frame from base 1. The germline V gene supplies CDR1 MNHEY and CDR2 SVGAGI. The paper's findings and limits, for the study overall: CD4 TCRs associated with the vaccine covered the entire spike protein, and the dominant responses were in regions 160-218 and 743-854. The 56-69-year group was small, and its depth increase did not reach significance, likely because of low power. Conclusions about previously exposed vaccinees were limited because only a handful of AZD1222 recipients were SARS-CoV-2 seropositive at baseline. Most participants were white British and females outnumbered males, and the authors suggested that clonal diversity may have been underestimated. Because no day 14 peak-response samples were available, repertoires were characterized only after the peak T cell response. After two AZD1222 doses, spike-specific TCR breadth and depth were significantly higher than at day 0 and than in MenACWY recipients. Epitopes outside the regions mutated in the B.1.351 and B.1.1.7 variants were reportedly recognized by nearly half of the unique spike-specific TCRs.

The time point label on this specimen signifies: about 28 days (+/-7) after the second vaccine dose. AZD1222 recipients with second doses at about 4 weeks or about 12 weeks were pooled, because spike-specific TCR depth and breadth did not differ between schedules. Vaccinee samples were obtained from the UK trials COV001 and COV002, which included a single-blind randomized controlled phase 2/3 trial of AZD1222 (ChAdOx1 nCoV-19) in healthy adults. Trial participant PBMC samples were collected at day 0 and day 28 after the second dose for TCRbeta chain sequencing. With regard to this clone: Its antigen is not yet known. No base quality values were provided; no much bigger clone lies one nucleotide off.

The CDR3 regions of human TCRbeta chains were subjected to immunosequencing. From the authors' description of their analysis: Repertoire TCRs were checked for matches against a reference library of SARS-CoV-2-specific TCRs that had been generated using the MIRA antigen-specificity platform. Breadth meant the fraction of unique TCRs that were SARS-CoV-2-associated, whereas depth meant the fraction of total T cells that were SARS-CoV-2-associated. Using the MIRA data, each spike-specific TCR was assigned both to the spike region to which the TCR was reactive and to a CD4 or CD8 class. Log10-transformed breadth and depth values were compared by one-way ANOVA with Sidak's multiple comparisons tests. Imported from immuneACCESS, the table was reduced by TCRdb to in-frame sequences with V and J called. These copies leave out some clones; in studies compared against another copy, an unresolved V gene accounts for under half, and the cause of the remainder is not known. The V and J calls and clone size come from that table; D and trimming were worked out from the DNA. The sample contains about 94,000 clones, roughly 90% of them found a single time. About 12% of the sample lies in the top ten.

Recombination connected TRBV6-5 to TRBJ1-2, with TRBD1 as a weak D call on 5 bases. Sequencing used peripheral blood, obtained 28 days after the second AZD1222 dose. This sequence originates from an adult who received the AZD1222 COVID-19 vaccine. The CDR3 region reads CASSRDRIYGYTF. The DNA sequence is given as TGTGCCAGCAGTAGAGACAGAATCTATGGCTACACCTTC.